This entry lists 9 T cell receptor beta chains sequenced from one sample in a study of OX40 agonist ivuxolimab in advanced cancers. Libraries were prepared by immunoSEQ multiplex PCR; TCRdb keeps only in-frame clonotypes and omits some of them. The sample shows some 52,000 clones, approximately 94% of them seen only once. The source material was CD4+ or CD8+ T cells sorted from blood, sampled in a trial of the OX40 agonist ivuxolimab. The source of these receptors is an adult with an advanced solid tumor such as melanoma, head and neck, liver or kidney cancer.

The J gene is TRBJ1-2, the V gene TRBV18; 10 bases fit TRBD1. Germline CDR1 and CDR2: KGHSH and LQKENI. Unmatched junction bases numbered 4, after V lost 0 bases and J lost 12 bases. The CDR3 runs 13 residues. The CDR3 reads CASSPPGQGLDTF. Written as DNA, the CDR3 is TGTGCCAGCTCACCACCGGGACAGGGGCTCGACACCTTC.

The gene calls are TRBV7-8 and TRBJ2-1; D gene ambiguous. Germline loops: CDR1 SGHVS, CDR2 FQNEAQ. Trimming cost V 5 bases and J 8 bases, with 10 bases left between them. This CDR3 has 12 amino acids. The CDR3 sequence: CASSLTGDEQFF. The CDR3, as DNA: TGTGCCAGCAGCCTAACTGGGGATGAGCAGTTCTTC.

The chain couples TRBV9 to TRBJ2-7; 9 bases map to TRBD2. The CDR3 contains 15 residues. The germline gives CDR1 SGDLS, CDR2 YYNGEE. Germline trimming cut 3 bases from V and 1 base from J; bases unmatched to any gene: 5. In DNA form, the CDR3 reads TGTGCCAGCAGCGCCGGGCTAGCGGGGTCCTACGAGCAGTACTTC. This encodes CASSAGLAGSYEQYF.

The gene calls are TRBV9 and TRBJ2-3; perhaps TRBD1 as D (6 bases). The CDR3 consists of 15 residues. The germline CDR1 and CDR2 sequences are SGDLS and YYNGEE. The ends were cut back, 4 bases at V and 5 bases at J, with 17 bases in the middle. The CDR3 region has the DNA TGTGCCAGCAGCTTCCGGGACATTGGACTAGATACGCAGTATTTT. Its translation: CASSFRDIGLDTQYF. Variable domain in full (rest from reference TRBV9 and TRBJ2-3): DSGVTQTPKHLITATGQRVTLRCSPRSGDLSVYWYQQSLDQGLQFLIQYYNGEERAKGNILERFSAQQFPDLHSELNLSSLELGDSALYFCASSFRDIGLDTQYFGPGTRLTVL.

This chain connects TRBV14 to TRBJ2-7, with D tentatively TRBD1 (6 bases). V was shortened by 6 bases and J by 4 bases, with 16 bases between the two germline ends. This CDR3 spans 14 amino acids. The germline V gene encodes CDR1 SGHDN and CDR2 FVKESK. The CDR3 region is CASSGDTSFYEQYF. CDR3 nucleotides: TGTGCCAGCAGTGGGGACACGAGCTTTTACGAGCAGTACTTC.

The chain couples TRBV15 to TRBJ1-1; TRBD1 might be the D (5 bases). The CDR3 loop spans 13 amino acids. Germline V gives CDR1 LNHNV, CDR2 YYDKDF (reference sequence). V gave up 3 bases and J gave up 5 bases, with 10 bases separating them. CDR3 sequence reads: CATSRPQGTEAFF. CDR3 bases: TGTGCCACCAGCAGGCCTCAGGGAACTGAAGCTTTCTTT.

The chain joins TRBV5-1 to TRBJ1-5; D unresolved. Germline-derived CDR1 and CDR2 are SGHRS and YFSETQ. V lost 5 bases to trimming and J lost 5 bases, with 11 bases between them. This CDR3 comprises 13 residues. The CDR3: CASRAMDDQPQHF. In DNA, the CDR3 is TGCGCCAGCAGGGCCATGGACGATCAGCCCCAGCATTTT. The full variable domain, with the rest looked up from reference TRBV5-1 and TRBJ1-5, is KAGVTQTPRYLIKTRGQQVTLSCSPISGHRSVSWYQQTPGQGLQFLFEYFSETQRNKGNFPGRFSGRQFSNSRSEMNVSTLELGDSALYLCASRAMDDQPQHFGDGTRLSIL.

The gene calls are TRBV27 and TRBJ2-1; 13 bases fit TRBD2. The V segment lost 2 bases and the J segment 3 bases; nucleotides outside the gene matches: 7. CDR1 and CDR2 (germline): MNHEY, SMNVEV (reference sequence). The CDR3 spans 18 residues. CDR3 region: CASSLPRLAGGLYNEQFF. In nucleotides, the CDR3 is TGTGCCAGCAGTTTACCCAGACTAGCGGGGGGACTCTACAATGAGCAGTTCTTC.

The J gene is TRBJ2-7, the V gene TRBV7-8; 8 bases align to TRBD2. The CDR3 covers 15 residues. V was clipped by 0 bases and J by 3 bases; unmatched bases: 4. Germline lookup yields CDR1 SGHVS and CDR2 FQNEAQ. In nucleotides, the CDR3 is TGTGCCAGCAGCTTAGCTGACCGGGGGGGCTACGAGCAGTACTTC. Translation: CASSLADRGGYEQYF.